The 11 T cell receptor beta chains reported below all come from one sample, sequenced in a study of T cell responses to AZD1222 COVID-19 vaccine. The table came from immunoSEQ multiplex PCR; TCRdb's copy has only in-frame clones and leaves some out. The sample consists of roughly 70,000 clones, about 83% of them appearing once. The specimen comprised peripheral blood, sampled 28 days after the second AZD1222 dose. The receptor source for this set is an adult who received the AZD1222 COVID-19 vaccine.

This sequence joins TRBV9 and TRBJ1-2, with D tentatively TRBD1 (6 bases). The CDR3 has 15 amino acids. V was shortened by 0 bases and J by 4 bases, with 13 bases between the two germline ends. Germline values: CDR1 SGDLS, CDR2 YYNGEE. The CDR3 sequence is CASSVGLDRSYGYTF. CDR3 coding DNA: TGTGCCAGCAGCGTAGGACTGGACAGAAGCTATGGCTACACCTTC. The variable domain in full, completed from reference TRBV9 and TRBJ1-2, reads DSGVTQTPKHLITATGQRVTLRCSPRSGDLSVYWYQQSLDQGLQFLIQYYNGEERAKGNILERFSAQQFPDLHSELNLSSLELGDSALYFCASSVGLDRSYGYTFGSGTRLTVV.

The J gene is TRBJ1-5, the V gene TRBV7-9; D gene ambiguous. This CDR3 comprises 12 residues. V was pared by 1 base and J by 6 bases, with 4 bases between. Per the germline V gene, CDR1 is SEHNR and CDR2 is FQNEAQ (reference sequence). The CDR3 protein is CASSLDGQPQHF. The CDR3 DNA is TGTGCCAGCAGCTTAGATGGTCAGCCCCAGCATTTT.

The rearrangement links TRBV5-1 to TRBJ1-6; 8 bases match TRBD1. In germline, CDR1 is SGHRS, CDR2 YFSETQ. The J segment lost 8 bases and the V segment lost 2 bases, leaving 6 bases of the junction unmatched. This CDR3 has 15 amino acids. CDR3 protein: CASSFLGQADSPLHF. The DNA of the CDR3 is TGCGCCAGCAGCTTCCTGGGACAGGCCGATTCACCCCTCCACTTT. Based on the CDR3 plus reference TRBV5-1 and TRBJ1-6, the full variable domain is KAGVTQTPRYLIKTRGQQVTLSCSPISGHRSVSWYQQTPGQGLQFLFEYFSETQRNKGNFPGRFSGRQFSNSRSEMNVSTLELGDSALYLCASSFLGQADSPLHFGNGTRLTVT.

Notes on this clone: Additional DNA sequences in this sample encode the identical CDR3. The V gene is TRBV4-1, the J gene TRBJ1-1; D gene uncertain. CDR1 and CDR2 (germline): MGHRA, YSYEKL. The V end was cut by 0 bases, the J end by 6 bases, with 8 bases between. The CDR3 sequence is 13 residues long. CDR3 protein: CASSQDARAEAFF. CDR3 nucleotides: TGCGCCAGCAGCCAAGATGCAAGAGCTGAAGCTTTCTTT.

The chain has TRBV21-1 and TRBJ1-5; the table's D call, TRBD1, has no DNA check behind it. TRBV21-1 is an annotated pseudogene. The CDR3 extends over 19 amino acids. CDR3 sequence reads: CASSKGPLSRGYSNQPQHF. The CDR3 DNA reads TGTGCCAGCAGCAAAGGTCCCCTCTCAAGGGGCTATAGCAATCAGCCCCAGCATTTT.

CDR3 protein: CASSPPSGVADTQYF. DNA of the CDR3: TGCGCCAGCAGCCCCCCGTCGGGGGTGGCAGATACGCAGTATTTT. V and J are TRBV5-1 and TRBJ2-3; TRBD2 might be the D (6 bases). CDR1 is SGHRS and CDR2 is YFSETQ in the germline V gene. The CDR3 length is 15 residues. The V end lost 4 bases, the J end lost 4 bases, and 16 bases lay between the germline ends.

This chain joins TRBV28 and TRBJ1-1, with 7 bases fitting TRBD1. The CDR3 extends over 15 amino acids. CDR1 is MDHEN and CDR2 is SYDVKM in the germline V gene. Trimming took 5 bases from V and 4 from J; bases not matched to a gene: 10. The CDR3 protein is CASSAATRGLTEAFF. In DNA, the CDR3 is TGTGCCAGCAGTGCCGCCACGAGGGGGCTCACTGAAGCTTTCTTT.

The chain recombines TRBV14 with TRBJ1-2; TRBD1 agrees at 9 bases. The CDR3 is made up of 16 amino acids. CDR1 is SGHDN and CDR2 is FVKESK in the germline V gene. With 3 bases clipped from V and 0 bases from J, the junction kept 5 bases outside the gene matches. For the CDR3, the DNA is TGTGCCAGCAGCCACGGACAGGGGTATTCTAACTATGGCTACACCTTC. This translates into CASSHGQGYSNYGYTF.

This clone was found a few times. J is TRBJ2-6 and V is TRBV29-1; perhaps TRBD1 as D (5 bases). The ends were cut back, 7 bases at V and 0 bases at J, with 13 bases in the middle. This CDR3 is built from 15 residues. CDR1 and CDR2 from the germline V gene are SQVTM and ANQGSEA. The CDR3 DNA reads TGCAGCGGCGACAGCGCCAACTCTGGGGCCAACGTCCTGACTTTC. As protein: CSGDSANSGANVLTF. The whole variable domain, remainder taken from reference TRBV29-1 and TRBJ2-6, is SAVISQKPSRDICQRGTSLTIQCQVDSQVTMMFWYRQQPGQSLTLIATANQGSEATYESGFVIDKFPISRPNLTFSTLTVSNMSPEDSSIYLCSGDSANSGANVLTFGAGSRLTVL.

The CDR3 protein is CASSFSFYEQYF. For the CDR3, the DNA is TGTGCCAGCAGCTTTAGTTTCTACGAGCAGTACTTC. This sequence joins TRBV12-3 or TRBV12-4 and TRBJ2-7; D remains unclear. The CDR3 length is 12 residues. V dropped 6 bases and J dropped 3 bases, with 9 bases sitting between them.

J is TRBJ2-7 and V is TRBV4-2; 8 bases agree with TRBD1. The CDR3 length is 18 residues. The V gene's germline CDR1 is LGHNA and CDR2 YNFKEQ. CDR3 sequence (DNA): TGTCCCACCAGCCACGACGACTGGGGGACAGGCAAACCTTACGAGCAGTACTTC. Translation gives CPTSHDDWGTGKPYEQYF.